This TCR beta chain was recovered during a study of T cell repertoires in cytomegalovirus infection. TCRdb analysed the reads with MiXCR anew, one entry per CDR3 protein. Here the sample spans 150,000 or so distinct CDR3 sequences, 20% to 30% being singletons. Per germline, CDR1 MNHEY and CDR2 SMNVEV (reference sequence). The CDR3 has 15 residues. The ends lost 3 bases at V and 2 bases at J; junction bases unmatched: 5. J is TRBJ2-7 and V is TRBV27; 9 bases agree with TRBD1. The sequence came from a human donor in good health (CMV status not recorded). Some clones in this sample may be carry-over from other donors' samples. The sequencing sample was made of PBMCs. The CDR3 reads CASSLGRTGAYEQYF. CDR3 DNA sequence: TGTGCCAGCAGTTTGGGCCGGACAGGGGCCTACGAGCAGTACTTC.